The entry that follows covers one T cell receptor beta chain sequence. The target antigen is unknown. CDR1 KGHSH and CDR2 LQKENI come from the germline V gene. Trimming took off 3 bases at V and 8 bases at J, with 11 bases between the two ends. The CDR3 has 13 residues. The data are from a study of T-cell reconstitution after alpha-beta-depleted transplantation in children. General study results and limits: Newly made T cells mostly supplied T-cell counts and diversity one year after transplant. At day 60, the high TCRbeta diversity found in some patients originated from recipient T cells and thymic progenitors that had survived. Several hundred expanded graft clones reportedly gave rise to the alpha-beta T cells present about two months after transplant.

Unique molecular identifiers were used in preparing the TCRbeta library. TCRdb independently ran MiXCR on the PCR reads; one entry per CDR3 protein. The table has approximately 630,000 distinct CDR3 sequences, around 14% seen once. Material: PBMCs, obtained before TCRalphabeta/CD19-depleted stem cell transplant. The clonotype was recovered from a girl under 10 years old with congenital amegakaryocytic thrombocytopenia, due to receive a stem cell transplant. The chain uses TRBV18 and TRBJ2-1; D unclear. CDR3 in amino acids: CASSPPLIYEQFF. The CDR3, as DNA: TGTGCCAGCTCACCTCCCCTGATTTATGAGCAGTTCTTC.